The T cell receptor beta chain described here comes from a study of CD8 T cells in Susac syndrome (dated by TCRdb to about 2019). Some background on the complete study: Repertoire sequencing was used to test whether CD8+ T cell activation and differentiation in Susac syndrome was antigen driven. What the authors observed across the whole study: The study acknowledged that relatively few individuals were included in the TCR sequencing and HLA analysis.

The CDR3 measures 15 amino acids from cysteine to phenylalanine. Just the 45-base CDR3 DNA is kept, in frame starting at base 1. Trimming leaves V shorter by 4 bases and J shorter by 5 bases, with the junction holding 4 bases beyond the gene matches. CDR1 is given as LGHDT and CDR2 as YNNKEL, both from the germline V gene (reference sequence). High-throughput TCR beta sequencing profiled peripheral blood CD8+ and CD4+ T cells from healthy donors, Susac syndrome patients and multiple sclerosis patients. The multiple sclerosis controls were treatment-naive patients whose relapsing-remitting disease, either stable or active, fulfilled the revised McDonald criteria. Bulk CD8+ and CD4+ T cells were purified by magnetic negative isolation, while CD8+ TEMRA cells were enriched using FACS. Blood was drawn into EDTA tubes, processed within 24 hours, and PBMCs were isolated by density gradient centrifugation. PBMCs intended for TCR sequencing were cryopreserved in liquid nitrogen and were subsequently thawed in a 37 degrees C water bath. Purity of sorted or isolated CD4+, CD8+ and CD8+ TEMRA cells was at least 90%.

RNA was extracted using the RNeasy kit, and roughly 0.5 to 1 ug of the RNA was reverse transcribed with random hexamers. TCR beta CDR3 regions were amplified with the immunoSEQ multiplex PCR assay covering 54 Vbeta and 13 Jbeta segments. To correct PCR amplification bias, a synthetic template baseline was used for both primer optimization and computational correction. Per the authors' processing: Reads were annotated to V, D and J genes per IMGT and analyzed with immunoSEQ Analyzer, keeping only productive sequences. To calculate clonality, Shannon entropy was normalized by log2 of the number of productive unique sequences and then subtracted from one. For each patient and control, public and private clones were evaluated within the 100 most prevalent clones. Clones were defined as Susac-specific when absent from the healthy and MS cohorts, from approximately 1,100 published viral clones and from other ImmuneACCESS disease sequences. TCRdb itself trimmed the public reads at Q25 with fastp, ran MiXCR and retained productive beta chains. Entries are consolidated by CDR3 protein sequence, retaining the most common genes and DNA. Here the V and J calls rest on TCRdb's processing, not on the authors' analysis. Recorded for this sample are about 120,000 distinct CDR3 sequences; approximately 93% of them occurred a single time. Of the sample, about 0.087% is held by the ten largest clones.

As concerns this clonotype: Its antigen specificity is not known. Base quality data are lacking; no much larger clone is found one base away.

The chain couples TRBV3-1 to TRBJ1-5, with 11 junctional bases fitting TRBD1. The sequencing sample was made of CD4+ T cells from PBMCs. This TCR derives from a human donor with multiple sclerosis. The sequenced DNA: TGTGCCAGCAGCCGAGGGACAGGGGGGGATCAGCCCCAGCATTTT. Its translation reads: CASSRGTGGDQPQHF.